Each of the 23 T cell receptor beta chains below was sequenced from the same sample in a study of shared clonotypes between healthy human individuals. The method was immunoSEQ multiplex PCR; TCRdb's version includes in-frame clones alone and lacks a portion of them. The sample gives about 1.1 million clones, roughly 77% of which show up once; more than 0.85% is in the top ten. Material for sequencing was memory CD4+ T cells from PBMCs. Subset denoted: CD45RA-negative fraction. These receptors were collected from a man younger than 35 in good health. Some clones in this sample may be carry-over from other donors' samples.

The chain couples TRBV7-3 to TRBJ2-1; TRBD2 agrees at 13 bases. Losses at the gene ends were 5 bases for V and 5 bases for J; bases not matched to a gene: 3. The CDR3 is made up of 15 amino acids. Germline CDR1 SGHTA, CDR2 FQGTGA. The CDR3: CASSAGTSGDNEQFF. The CDR3 coding sequence is TGTGCCAGCAGCGCGGGGACTAGCGGGGACAATGAGCAGTTCTTC.

Worth noting for this clone: A read error is possible here, since a much larger clone lies one base away. J is TRBJ2-7 and V is TRBV11-2; the D is unclear. V dropped 0 bases and J dropped 5 bases, with 5 bases sitting between them. Germline CDR1 is SGHAT and CDR2 is FQNNGV. The CDR3 is made up of 12 amino acids. The CDR3 region has the DNA TGTGCCAGCAGCTTAGAGGTGCACGAGCAGTACTTC. Translated: CASSLEVHEQYF.

V usage is TRBV5-1 and J usage is TRBJ2-1; 7 positions agree with TRBD2. The CDR3 spans 19 residues. Germline trimming cut 0 bases from V and 4 bases from J; bases unmatched to any gene: 16. In germline, CDR1 is SGHRS, CDR2 YFSETQ. Here the CDR3 DNA reads TGCGCCAGCAGCTTGGTTCCAGTAAAGCGGGATGGGAGGTACAATGAGCAGTTCTTC. The encoded protein is CASSLVPVKRDGRYNEQFF.

The chain carries TRBV7-3 and TRBJ2-3, with D maybe TRBD1 (6 bases). Trimming stripped 6 bases from V and 5 bases from J, with 9 bases between. The CDR3 consists of 12 residues. The V gene's germline CDR1 is SGHTA and CDR2 FQGTGA. CDR3 nucleotide sequence: TGTGCCAGCAGACAGGGAGTAGATACGCAGTATTTT. It specifies CASRQGVDTQYF. The whole variable domain, filled in from reference TRBV7-3 and TRBJ2-3, reads GAGVSQTPSNKVTEKGKYVELRCDPISGHTALYWYRQSLGQGPEFLIYFQGTGAADDSGLPNDRFFAVRPEGSVSTLKIQRTERGDSAVYLCASRQGVDTQYFGPGTRLTVL.

This clone turned up a few times. V and J are TRBV7-5 and TRBJ1-2; no check of the table's D call, TRBD1, against the DNA was made. TRBV7-5 is termed a pseudogene. The CDR3 length is 17 residues. CDR3: CVRSLYPGHFMNYGYTF. The CDR3 coding sequence is TGTGTCAGAAGCTTATACCCAGGACACTTCATGAACTATGGCTACACCTTC.

The rearrangement uses TRBV5-1 and TRBJ2-3, with a weak D call TRBD1 (7 bases). Germline lookup yields CDR1 SGHRS and CDR2 YFSETQ. V lost 4 bases to trimming and J lost 3 bases, with 18 bases between them. The CDR3 has 16 residues. The CDR3 here is CASSPGLTGRTDTQYF. DNA of the CDR3: TGCGCCAGCAGCCCGGGGTTGACAGGGAGGACAGATACGCAGTATTTT.

The rearrangement joins TRBV6-5 to TRBJ1-2; D is possibly TRBD1 (6 bases). Germline CDR1 reads MNHEY; CDR2 reads SVGAGI. V was trimmed by 2 bases and J by 1 base, leaving 11 bases between them. The CDR3 extends over 15 amino acids. CDR3 sequence reads: CASSYGQPNNYGYTF. In DNA, the CDR3 is TGTGCCAGCAGTTACGGACAGCCCAATAACTATGGCTACACCTTC.

A remark on this clone: Other DNA sequences of this sample code for an identical CDR3. This rearrangement joins TRBV9 to TRBJ2-7; no definite D call. The V and J ends lost 0 bases and 0 bases respectively, with 10 bases between them. The germline CDR1 and CDR2 sequences are SGDLS and YYNGEE. CDR3 size: 15 residues. CDR3 in amino acids: CASSVGGRSSYEQYF. CDR3 nucleotide sequence: TGTGCCAGCAGCGTAGGGGGTCGGAGCTCCTACGAGCAGTACTTC.

The CDR3 region has the DNA TGTGCCAGCGGCCGGCTTCGGGACATGAGCACAGATACGCAGTATTTT. Its translation: CASGRLRDMSTDTQYF. V gene TRBV9 combines with J gene TRBJ2-3, with D possibly matching TRBD1 (6 bases). The CDR3 runs to 16 residues. Trimming took 7 bases from V and 0 from J, leaving 18 bases between them. The germline gives CDR1 SGDLS, CDR2 YYNGEE. Using reference TRBV9 and TRBJ2-3 for the parts outside the CDR3, the full variable domain is DSGVTQTPKHLITATGQRVTLRCSPRSGDLSVYWYQQSLDQGLQFLIQYYNGEERAKGNILERFSAQQFPDLHSELNLSSLELGDSALYFCASGRLRDMSTDTQYFGPGTRLTVL.

Regarding this clone: Just one base apart from a much larger clone, this may be a read error. The V gene is TRBV6-6, the J gene TRBJ2-7; D unresolved. V was shortened by 5 bases and J by 2 bases, with 7 bases between the two germline ends. CDR1 is MNHNY and CDR2 is SVGAGI in the germline V gene (reference sequence). This CDR3 region has 12 residues. The CDR3 sequence is CASSPGAYEQYF. CDR3 DNA: TGTGCCAGCAGTCCCGGCGCCTACGAGCAGTACTTC.

A remark on this clone: This likely comes from a read error, as the CDR3 has no conserved phenylalanine or tryptophan at its end. The chain joins TRBV18 to TRBJ1-1; no clear D. CDR1 is KGHSH, CDR2 LQKENI, per germline. V was pared by 2 bases and J by 6 bases, with 13 bases between. CDR3 length: 14 amino acids. This CDR3 reads CASSPSPAWAEAFS. Written as DNA, the CDR3 is TGTGCCAGCTCACCAAGTCCGGCTTGGGCTGAAGCTTTCTCT.

The chain carries TRBV18 and TRBJ2-3; D gene ambiguous. Trimming stripped 0 bases from V and 6 bases from J, with 13 bases between. Germline-derived CDR1 and CDR2 are KGHSH and LQKENI. The CDR3 has 15 residues. CDR3 protein: CASSPPSGAEDTQYF. CDR3 bases: TGTGCCAGCTCACCACCGTCCGGTGCTGAGGATACGCAGTATTTT.

A note on this clone: This sample includes further DNA sequences coding for the same CDR3. The chain links TRBV29-1 to TRBJ2-7; the D is unclear. Germline V lookup: CDR1 SQVTM, CDR2 ANQGSEA. Trimming left V 6 bases short and J 0 bases short, with 6 bases between. This CDR3 has 11 residues. CDR3 loop: CSVLASYEQYF. In DNA form, the CDR3 reads TGCAGCGTGTTGGCCTCCTACGAGCAGTACTTC.

V usage is TRBV19 and J usage is TRBJ1-1; D unclear. In germline, CDR1 is LNHDA, CDR2 SQIVND (reference sequence). The V gene lost 5 bases and the J gene lost 8 bases, with 24 bases spanning the gap. CDR3 length: 16 amino acids. CDR3 bases: TGTGCCAGTAGTGGAAGAGCGGGTAGGTCAAGAGAGGAAGCTTTCTTT. This codes for CASSGRAGRSREEAFF.

The chain is built from TRBV28 and TRBJ2-7; 9 positions agree with TRBD1. The CDR3 has 15 amino acids. The V segment lost 7 bases and the J segment 5 bases; nucleotides outside the gene matches: 12. Germline CDR1 MDHEN, CDR2 SYDVKM. The CDR3 sequence: CASTPGGQGGHEQYF. The CDR3 DNA is TGTGCCAGCACCCCTGGGGGACAGGGTGGTCACGAGCAGTACTTC. The whole variable domain, filled in from reference TRBV28 and TRBJ2-7, reads DVKVTQSSRYLVKRTGEKVFLECVQDMDHENMFWYRQDPGLGLRLIYFSYDVKMKEKGDIPEGYSVSREKKERFSLILESASTNQTSMYLCASTPGGQGGHEQYFGPGTRLTVT.

This clone has a handful of counts. The chain combines TRBV28 with TRBJ2-7; a possible D gene is TRBD1 (6 bases). The V end was cut by 6 bases, the J end by 2 bases, with 11 bases between. Germline values: CDR1 MDHEN, CDR2 SYDVKM. CDR3 length: 13 residues. The CDR3 sequence is CASRPTGPYEQYF. CDR3 DNA: TGTGCCAGCAGGCCCACAGGGCCCTACGAGCAGTACTTC.

V usage is TRBV30 and J usage is TRBJ2-5; 9 bases are shared with TRBD1. The ends lost 0 bases at V and 11 bases at J; junction bases unmatched: 4. The CDR3 extends over 12 amino acids. Per germline, CDR1 GTSNPN and CDR2 SVGIG (reference sequence). The CDR3 here is CAWSVLDRGQYF. For the CDR3, the DNA is TGTGCCTGGAGTGTATTGGACAGGGGTCAGTACTTC.

The chain is built from TRBV7-9 and TRBJ2-1, with no clear D. The CDR3 consists of 14 residues. V dropped 1 base and J dropped 5 bases, with 9 bases sitting between them. Germline V gene lookup returns CDR1 SEHNR and CDR2 FQNEAQ (reference sequence). The CDR3 nucleotides are TGTGCCAGCAGCTTAGATTCAGGAAACAATGAGCAGTTCTTC. Encoded protein: CASSLDSGNNEQFF.

This clone appeared once. CDR3 sequence: CAISEARGGGNQPQHF. CDR3 DNA: TGTGCCATCAGTGAGGCCCGAGGAGGAGGCAATCAGCCCCAGCATTTT. The genes are TRBV10-3 and TRBJ1-5; unclear D gene. There are 16 residues in the CDR3. Trimming left V 2 bases short and J 2 bases short, with 13 bases between. Germline V gene lookup returns CDR1 ENHRY and CDR2 SYGVKD.

This chain links TRBV28 with TRBJ2-4, with D perhaps matching TRBD1 (6 bases). V was cut by 9 bases and J by 8 bases, with 17 bases left in between. The CDR3 has 13 amino acids. Germline assignment: CDR1 MDHEN and CDR2 SYDVKM. For the CDR3, the DNA is TGTGCCAGGGGGGATTGCAGGGGCCACATTCAGTACTTC. Its translation: CARGDCRGHIQYF.

The chain recombines TRBV5-4 with TRBJ1-1; D is perhaps TRBD1 (6 bases). The germline V gene encodes CDR1 SGHNT and CDR2 YYREEE (reference sequence). Deletions cut 4 bases from V and 0 bases from J, with 13 bases between. This CDR3 comprises 15 residues. CDR3 nucleotides: TGTGCCAGCAGCCCGGACAGCAGCATGAACACTGAAGCTTTCTTT. Encoded protein: CASSPDSSMNTEAFF.

The chain couples TRBV29-1 to TRBJ1-2, with unresolved D. CDR3 length: 12 amino acids. CDR1 is SQVTM, CDR2 ANQGSEA, per germline. V gave up 4 bases and J gave up 2 bases, with 8 bases separating them. CDR3 region: CSVVRDNYGYTF. CDR3 nucleotide sequence: TGCAGCGTTGTTCGAGACAACTATGGCTACACCTTC.

This sequence joins TRBV5-1 and TRBJ2-7; 7 positions match TRBD1. V lost 4 bases, J lost 0 bases, and 4 bases stayed unmatched. The germline gives CDR1 SGHRS, CDR2 YFSETQ. There are 14 residues in the CDR3. The CDR3 DNA reads as TGCGCCAGCAGCCAGAACAGGGGCTCCTACGAGCAGTACTTC. Amino acids: CASSQNRGSYEQYF.